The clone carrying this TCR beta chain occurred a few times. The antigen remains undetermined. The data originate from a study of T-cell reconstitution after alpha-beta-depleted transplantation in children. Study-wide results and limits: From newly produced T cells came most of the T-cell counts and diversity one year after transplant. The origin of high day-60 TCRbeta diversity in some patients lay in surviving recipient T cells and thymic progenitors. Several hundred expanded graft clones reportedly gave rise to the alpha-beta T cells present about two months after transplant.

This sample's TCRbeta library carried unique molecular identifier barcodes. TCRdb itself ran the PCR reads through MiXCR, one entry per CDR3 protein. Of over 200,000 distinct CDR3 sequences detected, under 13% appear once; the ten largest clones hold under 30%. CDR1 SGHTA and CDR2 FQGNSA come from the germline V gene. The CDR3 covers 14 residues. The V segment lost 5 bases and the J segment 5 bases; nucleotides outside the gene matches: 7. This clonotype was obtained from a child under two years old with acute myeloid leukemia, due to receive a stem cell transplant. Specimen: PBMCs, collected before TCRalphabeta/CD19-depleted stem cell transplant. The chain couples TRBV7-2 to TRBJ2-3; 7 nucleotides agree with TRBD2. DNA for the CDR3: TGTGCCAGCAGCGTCCAACCGGGGGGAGATACGCAGTATTTT. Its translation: CASSVQPGGDTQYF.